A selection of T cell receptor beta chains follows, all from one sample in a study of blood T cells in healthy people across ages. TCRdb ran MiXCR on the 5' RACE reads and lists one entry per CDR3 protein. The sample lists around 870,000 distinct CDR3 sequences; 25% to 30% were seen once. Material for sequencing was blood. These receptors were taken from a woman of 80 years or more in good health. Both conserved end residues are part of each CDR3. A D gene is named only where the DNA matches it firmly. Rows give clone size only sometimes, using once, few, many, or a class for an expanded clone.

clone_size d_call j_call v_call cdr3_aa cdr3_nt
. TRBD1 TRBJ2-6 TRBV13 CASSLTGGRGRVSGANVLTF TGTGCCAGCAGCCTTACTGGCGGCAGGGGGCGTGTATCTGGGGCCAACGTCCTGACTTTC
. . TRBJ2-1 TRBV11-1 CASSRSPGYNEQFF TGTGCCAGCAGCCGTTCCCCAGGGTACAATGAGCAGTTCTTC
many . TRBJ2-7 TRBV28 CASSYKGLGSYEQYF TGTGCCAGCAGTTACAAGGGGTTAGGGTCCTACGAGCAGTACTTC
. TRBD1 TRBJ1-6 TRBV20-1 CSARLGGQSNSPLHF TGCAGTGCTAGGCTGGGGGGACAGTCTAATTCACCCCTCCACTTT
many . TRBJ1-5 TRBV28 CASSGGTAVWTYSNQPQHF TGTGCCAGCAGTGGTGGGACTGCGGTTTGGACTTATAGCAATCAGCCCCAGCATTTT
. . TRBJ1-5 TRBV20-1 CSARVGVNSNQPQHF TGCAGTGCTAGAGTTGGGGTTAATAGCAATCAGCCCCAGCATTTT
. . TRBJ2-3 TRBV5-1 CASSSDELLLKLDTQYF TGCGCCAGCAGCTCGGACGAACTACTCCTGAAGTTGGATACGCAGTATTTT
many . TRBJ1-2 TRBV10-3 CAISPAGDGYTF TGTGCCATCAGCCCTGCAGGGGATGGCTACACCTTC
many . TRBJ1-6 TRBV7-2 CASSSSSGTGNSPLHF TGTGCCAGCAGCTCATCCTCCGGGACGGGTAATTCACCCCTCCACTTT
many . TRBJ1-5 TRBV20-1 CSGRQTNQPQHF TGCAGTGGCAGGCAGACCAATCAGCCCCAGCATTTT
many TRBD1 TRBJ1-6 TRBV3-1 CASRQGARDSPLHF TGTGCCAGCAGACAGGGGGCTAGGGATTCACCCCTCCACTTT
. . TRBJ1-1 TRBV20-1 CSAWVMGNTEAFF TGCAGTGCATGGGTCATGGGAAACACTGAAGCTTTCTTT
many TRBD1 TRBJ2-1 TRBV30 CAGPKQGATNEQFF TGTGCCGGGCCTAAACAGGGGGCAACCAATGAGCAGTTCTTC